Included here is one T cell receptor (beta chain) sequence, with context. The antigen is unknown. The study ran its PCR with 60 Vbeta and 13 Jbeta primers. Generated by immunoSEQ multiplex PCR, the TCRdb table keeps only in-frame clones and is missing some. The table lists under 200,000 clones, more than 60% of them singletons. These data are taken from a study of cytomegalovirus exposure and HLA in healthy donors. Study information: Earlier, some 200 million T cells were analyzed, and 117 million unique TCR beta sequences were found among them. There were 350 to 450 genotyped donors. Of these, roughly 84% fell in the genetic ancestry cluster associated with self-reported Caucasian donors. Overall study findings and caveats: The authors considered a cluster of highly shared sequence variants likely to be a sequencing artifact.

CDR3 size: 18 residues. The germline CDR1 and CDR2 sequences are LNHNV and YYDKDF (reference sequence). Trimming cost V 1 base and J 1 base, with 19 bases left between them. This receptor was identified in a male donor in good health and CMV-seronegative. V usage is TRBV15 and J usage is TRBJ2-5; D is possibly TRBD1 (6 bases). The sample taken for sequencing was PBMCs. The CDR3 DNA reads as TGTGCCACCAGCAGAGCCTCACGAACTTTGACAGGCCAAGAGACCCAGTACTTC. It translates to CATSRASRTLTGQETQYF.